This passage covers 8 T cell receptor beta chains from one sample sequenced in a study of beta chain features in type 1 diabetes. The authors reverse transcribed all of the isolated RNA, so sequencing captured expressed TCRB transcripts. Some clones are missing from TCRdb's copy, which holds only in-frame ones; the method was immunoSEQ multiplex PCR. The data show about 470,000 clones, 25% to 35% seen once. The sequenced sample consisted of naive CD4+ T cells from blood. Receptors were obtained from a man younger than 30 in good health.

The gene calls are TRBV25-1 and TRBJ2-4; no clear D. Trimming shortened V by 0 bases and J by 9 bases, and 9 bases separated the two germline ends. Germline CDR1 MGHDK, CDR2 SYGVNS. The CDR3 is made up of 13 amino acids. This CDR3 reads CASSEYASTIQYF. The CDR3 coding sequence is TGTGCCAGCAGTGAATATGCAAGTACCATTCAGTACTTC.

The table lists this clone with a few counts. The chain joins TRBV10-3 to TRBJ2-1, with TRBD2 matching 8 bases. V lost 7 bases, J lost 8 bases, and 10 bases stayed unmatched. Germline CDR1 ENHRY, CDR2 SYGVKD. The CDR3 length is 14 residues. The chain's CDR3 is CAIKEAGVGYEQFF. The CDR3 region has the DNA TGTGCCATCAAGGAAGCGGGAGTTGGATATGAGCAGTTCTTC.

J is TRBJ2-7 and V is TRBV4-3, with no clear D. This CDR3 contains 15 residues. Trimming took off 1 base at V and 3 bases at J, with 13 bases between the two ends. Germline lookup yields CDR1 LGHNA and CDR2 YSLEER. CDR3 amino acids: CASSQGKGRYYEQYF. CDR3 nucleotides: TGCGCCAGCAGCCAAGGAAAAGGACGGTACTACGAGCAGTACTTC.

This chain joins TRBV20-1 and TRBJ2-3, with 8 bases identical to TRBD1. Trimming cost V 8 bases and J 3 bases; bases outside gene matches: 1. This CDR3 has 11 amino acids. Germline assignment: CDR1 DFQATT and CDR2 SNEGSKA (reference sequence). Here the CDR3 DNA reads TGCAGTAGACAGGGGACAGATACGCAGTATTTT. It specifies CSRQGTDTQYF.

The chain couples TRBV14 to TRBJ2-1, with D tentatively TRBD1 (5 bases). V dropped 3 bases and J dropped 7 bases, with 7 bases sitting between them. There are 12 residues in the CDR3. From germline, CDR1 is SGHDN and CDR2 FVKESK. CDR3 in DNA: TGTGCCAGCAGCCACAGACAGAATGAGCAGTTCTTC. As protein: CASSHRQNEQFF.

The J gene is TRBJ2-6, the V gene TRBV25-1; no clear D. The V end lost 6 bases, the J end lost 0 bases, and 3 bases lay between the germline ends. Germline loops: CDR1 MGHDK, CDR2 SYGVNS. This CDR3 has 13 residues. CDR3 residues: CASRASGANVLTF. The DNA for the CDR3 is TGTGCCAGCAGGGCCTCTGGGGCCAACGTCCTGACTTTC.

The chain is built from TRBV11-1 and TRBJ2-2, with D perhaps matching TRBD1 (5 bases). The CDR3 runs to 15 residues. Germline values: CDR1 SGHAT, CDR2 FQDESV (reference sequence). Trimming pared 5 bases from V and 6 bases from J, leaving 16 bases between. CDR3 in amino acids: CASSESTVQSGELFF. CDR3 nucleotide sequence: TGTGCCAGCAGCGAGTCGACAGTACAATCCGGGGAGCTGTTTTTT.

This chain joins TRBV30 and TRBJ2-3; 14 bases match TRBD2. V trimming: 3 bases; J trimming: 9 bases; junction bases outside the gene matches: 2. This CDR3 has 13 residues. The V gene's germline CDR1 is GTSNPN and CDR2 SVGIG (reference sequence). As DNA, the CDR3 is TGTGCCTGGAGCGGACTAGCGGGAGGCACGCAGTATTTT. This encodes CAWSGLAGGTQYF.